This passage covers 13 T cell receptor beta chains from one sample sequenced in a study of cytomegalovirus exposure and HLA in healthy donors. A multiplex PCR was run with 60 Vbeta primers and 13 Jbeta primers. Generated by immunoSEQ multiplex PCR, the TCRdb table keeps only in-frame clones and is missing some. The sample has about 180,000 clones, more than 60% seen once. Sequenced: PBMCs. The receptors were gathered from a man between 18 and 29 years old in good health and CMV-seronegative.

Comment on this clone: Mismatch with germline at one junction end may stem from a read error. The gene calls are TRBV7-7 and TRBJ2-5, with D perhaps matching TRBD1 (6 bases). Germline V gives CDR1 SSHAT, CDR2 FNYEAQ (reference sequence). CDR3 length: 14 amino acids. CDR3 nucleotide sequence: TGTGCTAGCAGCGCAGGGGTGGGACAAGAGACCCAGTACTTC. Amino acids: CASSAGVGQETQYF.

The chain carries TRBV27 and TRBJ2-3, with TRBD2 matching 12 bases. After removal of 8 bases from V and 5 bases from J, the junction contained 8 bases not matched to a gene. Per germline, CDR1 MNHEY and CDR2 SMNVEV (reference sequence). This CDR3 spans 15 amino acids. CDR3 in amino acids: CASGLTSGSVDTQYF. The CDR3 nucleotides are TGTGCCAGCGGCTTGACTAGCGGGAGTGTAGATACGCAGTATTTT.

This chain links TRBV27 with TRBJ1-3, with D perhaps TRBD1 (6 bases). Germline-derived CDR1 and CDR2 are MNHEY and SMNVEV (reference sequence). The CDR3 totals 17 residues. V was trimmed by 4 bases and J by 0 bases, leaving 16 bases between them. The CDR3 sequence is CASSYRDIQSSGNTIYF. The DNA of the CDR3 is TGTGCCAGCAGTTACCGGGACATACAGAGCTCTGGAAACACCATATATTTT.

The gene calls are TRBV5-1 and TRBJ2-1; 8 bases match TRBD1. Per germline, CDR1 SGHRS and CDR2 YFSETQ. V dropped 0 bases and J dropped 7; count of bases not matched to a gene: 15. The CDR3 runs to 18 residues. The CDR3 here is CASSLDPRLDRVENEQFF. Written as DNA, the CDR3 is TGCGCCAGCAGCTTGGATCCCCGTCTGGACAGGGTCGAGAATGAGCAGTTCTTC.

The V call is TRBV6-1, the J call TRBJ1-2; possible D gene TRBD1, 6 bases. The CDR3 runs to 14 residues. Looked up from germline, CDR1 is MNHNS and CDR2 is SASEGT. Deletions cut 11 bases from V and 4 bases from J, with 20 bases between. The CDR3 reads CAGYGQGPAYGYTF. CDR3 DNA: TGTGCCGGCTATGGGCAGGGGCCCGCCTATGGCTACACCTTC.

This chain connects TRBV9 to TRBJ2-1, with TRBD1 matching 7 bases. The CDR3 is 15 amino acids. With V trimmed by 3 bases and J by 1 base, 4 bases remained unmatched. Germline V gives CDR1 SGDLS, CDR2 YYNGEE. CDR3 region: CASSGVRGSYNEQFF. CDR3 sequence (DNA): TGTGCCAGCAGCGGGGTCAGGGGGTCCTACAATGAGCAGTTCTTC.

This sequence joins TRBV18 and TRBJ2-1, with TRBD2 matching over 12 bases. V lost 4 bases to trimming and J lost 9 bases; unmatched junction nucleotides: 13. Looked up from germline, CDR1 is KGHSH and CDR2 is LQKENI. CDR3 length: 17 residues. Here the CDR3 reads CASSRLTLAGGPGEQFF. For the CDR3, the DNA is TGTGCCAGCTCACGACTCACCCTAGCGGGAGGGCCCGGTGAGCAGTTCTTC. The variable domain in full, completed from reference TRBV18 and TRBJ2-1, reads NAGVMQNPRHLVRRRGQEARLRCSPMKGHSHVYWYRQLPEEGLKFMVYLQKENIIDESGMPKERFSAEFPKEGPSILRIQQVVRGDSAAYFCASSRLTLAGGPGEQFFGPGTRLTVL.

This clone was seen only a few times. The J gene is TRBJ2-5, the V gene TRBV10-3; TRBD1 is a possible D gene (5 bases). The germline CDR1 and CDR2 sequences are ENHRY and SYGVKD. This CDR3 contains 14 residues. Trimming shortened V by 0 bases and J by 1 base, and 6 bases separated the two germline ends. CDR3: CAISESGPQETQYF. The CDR3 DNA sequence: TGTGCCATCAGTGAGTCGGGGCCCCAAGAGACCCAGTACTTC.

The chain carries TRBV21-1 and TRBJ1-5. TRBV21-1 is classified as a pseudogene. This CDR3 region has 15 residues. CDR3 nucleotides: TGTGCCAGCAGCCGAAGGGTACGGGAGGATCAGCCCCAGCATTTT. It yields the protein CASSRRVREDQPQHF.

This rearrangement joins TRBV7-2 to TRBJ2-7; a weak D match, TRBD2 (6 bases). Germline assignment: CDR1 SGHTA and CDR2 FQGNSA. The V end was cut by 5 bases, the J end by 2 bases, with 19 bases between. The CDR3 is 16 amino acids. The CDR3 spells CASSNPRGGSTYEQYF. The CDR3 nucleotides read TGTGCCAGCAGCAACCCGCGGGGCGGCTCCACCTACGAGCAGTACTTC.

This clone was observed a single time. This sequence joins TRBV2 and TRBJ2-3; possible D gene TRBD2, 5 bases. CDR1 is SNHLY, CDR2 FYNNEI, per germline. The CDR3 contains 15 residues. Trimming pared 6 bases from V and 2 bases from J, leaving 15 bases between. CDR3 sequence (DNA): TGTGCCAGCAGCCTACTAGGACTCAACACAGATACGCAGTATTTT. Amino acid sequence: CASSLLGLNTDTQYF.

The V gene is TRBV29-1, the J gene TRBJ1-1; D not certain. The V gene lost 2 bases and the J gene lost 6 bases, with 13 bases spanning the gap. This CDR3 spans 13 amino acids. CDR1 is SQVTM and CDR2 is ANQGSEA in the germline V gene. The CDR3 region is CSVERRESPEAFF. The CDR3 nucleotides read TGCAGCGTTGAAAGGAGGGAGAGTCCTGAAGCTTTCTTT.

The chain combines TRBV15 with TRBJ2-5; 8 nucleotides agree with TRBD2. V trimming: 2 bases; J trimming: 1 base; junction bases outside the gene matches: 9. Germline CDR1 LNHNV, CDR2 YYDKDF (reference sequence). The CDR3 has 17 residues. CDR3 sequence (DNA): TGTGCCACCAGCAGAAAGCGTAACGGGAGGGCCCAAGAGACCCAGTACTTC. This codes for CATSRKRNGRAQETQYF.